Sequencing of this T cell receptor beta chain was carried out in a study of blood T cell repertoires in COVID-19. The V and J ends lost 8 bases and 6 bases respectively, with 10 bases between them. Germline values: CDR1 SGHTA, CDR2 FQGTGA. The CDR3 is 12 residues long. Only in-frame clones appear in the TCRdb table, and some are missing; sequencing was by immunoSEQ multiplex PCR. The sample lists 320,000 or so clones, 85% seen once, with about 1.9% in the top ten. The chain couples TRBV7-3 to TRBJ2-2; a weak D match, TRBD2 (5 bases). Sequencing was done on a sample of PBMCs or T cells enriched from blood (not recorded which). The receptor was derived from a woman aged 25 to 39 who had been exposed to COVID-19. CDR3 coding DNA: TGTGCCAGCGGTTTGCGGGCCGGGGAGCTGTTTTTT. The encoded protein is CASGLRAGELFF.